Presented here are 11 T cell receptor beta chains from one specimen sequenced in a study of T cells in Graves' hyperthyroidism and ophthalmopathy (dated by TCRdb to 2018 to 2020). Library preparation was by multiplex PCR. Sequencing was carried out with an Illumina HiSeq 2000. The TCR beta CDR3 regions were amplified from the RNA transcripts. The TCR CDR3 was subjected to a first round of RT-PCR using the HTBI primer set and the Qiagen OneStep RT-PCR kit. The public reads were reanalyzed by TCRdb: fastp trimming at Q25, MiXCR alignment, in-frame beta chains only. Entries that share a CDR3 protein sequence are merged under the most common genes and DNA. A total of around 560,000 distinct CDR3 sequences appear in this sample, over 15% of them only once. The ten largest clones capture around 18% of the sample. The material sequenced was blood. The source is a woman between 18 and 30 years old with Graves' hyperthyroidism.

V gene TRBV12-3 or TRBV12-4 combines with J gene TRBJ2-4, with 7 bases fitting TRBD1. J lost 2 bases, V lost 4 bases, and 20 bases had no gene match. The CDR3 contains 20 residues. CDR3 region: CASSYNRGRSLSSSKNIQYF. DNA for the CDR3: TGTGCCAGCAGTTATAACAGGGGAAGATCCTTGTCAAGTTCCAAAAACATTCAGTACTTC.

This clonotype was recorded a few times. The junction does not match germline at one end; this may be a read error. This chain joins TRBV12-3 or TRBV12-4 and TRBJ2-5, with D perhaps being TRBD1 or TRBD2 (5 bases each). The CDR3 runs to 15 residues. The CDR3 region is CASSPRWGSGENQYF. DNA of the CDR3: TGTGCCAGCAGCCCGCGTTGGGGGAGCGGAGAGAACCAGTACTTC.

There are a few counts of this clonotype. CDR3 nucleotide sequence: TGTGCCAGCAGTTTCACCGGGACTAGCGGGGGGAGCTGCAATGAGCAGTTCTTC. Amino acid sequence: CASSFTGTSGGSCNEQFF. V usage is TRBV12-3 or TRBV12-4 and J usage is TRBJ2-1; 15 bases match TRBD2. The length of the CDR3 is 18 residues. J lost 6 bases, V lost 3 bases, and 9 bases had no gene match.

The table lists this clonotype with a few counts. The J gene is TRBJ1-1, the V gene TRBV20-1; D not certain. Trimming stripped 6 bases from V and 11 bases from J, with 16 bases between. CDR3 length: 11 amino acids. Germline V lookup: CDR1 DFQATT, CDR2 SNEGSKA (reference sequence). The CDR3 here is CSARTLIGAFF. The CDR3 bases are TGCAGTGCCAGGACCCTGATTGGGGCTTTCTTT.

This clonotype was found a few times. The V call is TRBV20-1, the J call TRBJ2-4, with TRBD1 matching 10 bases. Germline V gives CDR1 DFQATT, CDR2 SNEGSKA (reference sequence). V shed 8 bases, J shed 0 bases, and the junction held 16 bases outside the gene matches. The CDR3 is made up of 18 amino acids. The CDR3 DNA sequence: TGCAGTACTCAGGGGACAGGGGCGCGGGCTATAGCCAAAAACATTCAGTACTTC. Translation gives CSTQGTGARAIAKNIQYF.

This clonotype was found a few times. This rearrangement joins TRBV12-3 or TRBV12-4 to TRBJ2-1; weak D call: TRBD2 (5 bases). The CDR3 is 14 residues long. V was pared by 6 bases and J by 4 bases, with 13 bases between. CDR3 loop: CASRDRTSYNEQFF. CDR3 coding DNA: TGTGCCAGCAGAGATCGGACTTCATACAATGAGCAGTTCTTC.

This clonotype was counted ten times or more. Written as DNA, the CDR3 is TGTGCCAGCAGCTCCCCAGGAGGGGTAGGCTATGGCTACACCTTC. Its translation: CASSSPGGVGYGYTF. The chain joins TRBV7-2 to TRBJ1-2; D is perhaps TRBD1 (5 bases). Trimming left V 4 bases short and J 4 bases short, with 16 bases between. The germline CDR1 and CDR2 sequences are SGHTA and FQGNSA. The CDR3 is 15 amino acids.

The CDR3 is CASSEAGTNTEAFF. CDR3 DNA sequence: TGTGCCAGCAGTGAAGCAGGAACGAACACTGAAGCTTTCTTT. The genes are TRBV6-1 and TRBJ1-1; D gene ambiguous. CDR3 length: 14 amino acids. V lost 0 bases to trimming and J lost 1 base, with 6 bases between them. CDR1 is MNHNS and CDR2 is SASEGT in the germline V gene.

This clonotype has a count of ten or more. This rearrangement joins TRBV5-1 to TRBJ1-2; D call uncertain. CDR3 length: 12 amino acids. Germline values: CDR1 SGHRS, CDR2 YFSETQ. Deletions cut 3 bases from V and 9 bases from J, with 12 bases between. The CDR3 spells CASSSAGRSYTF. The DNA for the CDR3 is TGCGCCAGCAGCTCCGCCGGGAGGAGCTACACCTTC.

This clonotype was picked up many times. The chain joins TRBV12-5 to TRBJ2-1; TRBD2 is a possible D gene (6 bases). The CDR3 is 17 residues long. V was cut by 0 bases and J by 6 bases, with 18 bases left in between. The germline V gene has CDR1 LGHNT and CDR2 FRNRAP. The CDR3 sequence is CASGLVLSGLTPNEQFF. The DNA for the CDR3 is TGTGCTAGTGGTTTGGTTCTCTCAGGACTAACACCCAATGAGCAGTTCTTC.

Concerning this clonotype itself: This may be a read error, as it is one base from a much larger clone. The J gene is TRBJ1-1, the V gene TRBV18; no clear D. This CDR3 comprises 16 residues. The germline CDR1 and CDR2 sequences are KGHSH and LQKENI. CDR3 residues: CASSPGIRPARTEGFF. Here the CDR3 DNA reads TGTGCCAGCTCACCGGGGATCCGACCGGCCCGGACTGAAGGTTTCTTT.